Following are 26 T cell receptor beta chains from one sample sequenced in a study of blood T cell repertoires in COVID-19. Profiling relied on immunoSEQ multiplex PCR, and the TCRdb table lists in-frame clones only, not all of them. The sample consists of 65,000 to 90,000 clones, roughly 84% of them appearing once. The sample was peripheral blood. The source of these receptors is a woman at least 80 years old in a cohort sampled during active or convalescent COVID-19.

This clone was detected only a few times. The CDR3 DNA reads as TGTGCCATCAGTAGAGACCTTACAGGGTCCTCCAATCAGCCCCAGCATTTT. This gives the protein CAISRDLTGSSNQPQHF. This rearrangement joins TRBV10-3 to TRBJ1-5, with D possibly TRBD1 on 6 matching bases. CDR1 and CDR2 from the germline V gene are ENHRY and SYGVKD. V lost 5 bases and J 3 bases, leaving 20 bases between the germline ends. The CDR3 loop spans 17 amino acids.

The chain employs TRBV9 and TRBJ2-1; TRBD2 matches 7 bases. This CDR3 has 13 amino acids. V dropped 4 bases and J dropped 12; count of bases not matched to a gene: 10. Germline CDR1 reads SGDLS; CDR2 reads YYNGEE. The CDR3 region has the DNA TGTGCCAGCAGCCAAATGGAGGGGACTATGCAGTTCTTC. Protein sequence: CASSQMEGTMQFF.

CDR3 residues: CASNQGGRTDTQYF. The CDR3 DNA follows: TGTGCCAGCAACCAGGGGGGTAGAACAGATACGCAGTATTTT. The V call is TRBV27, the J call TRBJ2-3; D is perhaps TRBD1 (7 bases). CDR3 length: 14 amino acids. Germline V CDR1 and CDR2: MNHEY, SMNVEV (reference sequence). V was cut by 7 bases and J by 3 bases, with 14 bases left in between.

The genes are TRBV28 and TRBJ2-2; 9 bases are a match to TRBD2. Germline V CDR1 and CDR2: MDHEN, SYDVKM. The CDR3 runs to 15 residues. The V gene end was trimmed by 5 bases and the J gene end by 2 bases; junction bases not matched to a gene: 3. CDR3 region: CASSRSGGNTGELFF. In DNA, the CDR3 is TGTGCCAGCAGTCGTAGCGGGGGTAACACCGGGGAGCTGTTTTTT. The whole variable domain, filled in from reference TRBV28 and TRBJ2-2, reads DVKVTQSSRYLVKRTGEKVFLECVQDMDHENMFWYRQDPGLGLRLIYFSYDVKMKEKGDIPEGYSVSREKKERFSLILESASTNQTSMYLCASSRSGGNTGELFFGEGSRLTVL.

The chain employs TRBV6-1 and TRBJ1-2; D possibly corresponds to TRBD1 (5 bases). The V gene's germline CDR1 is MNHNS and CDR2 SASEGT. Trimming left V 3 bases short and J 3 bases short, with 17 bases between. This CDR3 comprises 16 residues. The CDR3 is CASSDGYRISYYGYTF. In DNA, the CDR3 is TGTGCCAGCAGTGACGGCTACAGGATAAGCTACTATGGCTACACCTTC.

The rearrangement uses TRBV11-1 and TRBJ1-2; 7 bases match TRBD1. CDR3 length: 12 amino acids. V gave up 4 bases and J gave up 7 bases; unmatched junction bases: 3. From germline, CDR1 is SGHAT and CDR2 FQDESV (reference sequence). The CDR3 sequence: CASSSDRVGYTF. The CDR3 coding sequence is TGTGCCAGCAGCTCTGACAGGGTTGGCTACACCTTC.

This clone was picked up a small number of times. CDR3 nucleotide sequence: TGTGCCAGCAGCAAAGGCAGGGACAGGGAGTTATACGAGCAGTACGTC. This codes for CASSKGRDRELYEQYV. V gene TRBV21-1 combines with J gene TRBJ2-7; TRBD1 is the table's D call and was not checked against the DNA. TRBV21-1 is recorded as a pseudogene. The CDR3 is 16 amino acids.

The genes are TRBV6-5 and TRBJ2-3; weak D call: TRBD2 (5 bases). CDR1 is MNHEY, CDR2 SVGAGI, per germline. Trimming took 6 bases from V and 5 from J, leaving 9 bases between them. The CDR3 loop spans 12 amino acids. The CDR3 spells CASSGIIDTQYF. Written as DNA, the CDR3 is TGTGCCAGCAGCGGGATCATAGATACGCAGTATTTT.

CDR3 residues: CASSPTGEETQYF. CDR3 DNA sequence: TGTGCCAGCAGCCCAACAGGAGAAGAGACCCAGTACTTC. The rearrangement links TRBV7-9 to TRBJ2-5; D might be TRBD1 (5 bases). Trimming left V 5 bases short and J 3 bases short, with 10 bases between. The CDR3 has 13 amino acids. Germline CDR1 and CDR2: SEHNR and FQNEAQ (reference sequence). Filled out from reference TRBV7-9 and TRBJ2-5, the complete variable domain reads DTGVSQNPRHKITKRGQNVTFRCDPISEHNRLYWYRQTLGQGPEFLTYFQNEAQLEKSRLLSDRFSAERPKGSFSTLEIQRTEQGDSAMYLCASSPTGEETQYFGPGTRLLVL.

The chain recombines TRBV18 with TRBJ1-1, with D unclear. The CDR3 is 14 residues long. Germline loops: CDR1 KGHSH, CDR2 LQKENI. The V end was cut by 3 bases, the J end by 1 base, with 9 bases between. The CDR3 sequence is CASSPEYGNTEAFF. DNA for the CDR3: TGTGCCAGCTCACCGGAGTACGGGAACACTGAAGCTTTCTTT.

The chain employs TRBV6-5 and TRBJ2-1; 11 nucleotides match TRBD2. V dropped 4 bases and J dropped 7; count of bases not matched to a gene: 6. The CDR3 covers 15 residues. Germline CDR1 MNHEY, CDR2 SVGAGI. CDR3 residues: CASSLAGGFGNEQFF. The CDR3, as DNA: TGTGCCAGCAGTTTAGCGGGAGGGTTTGGGAATGAGCAGTTCTTC.

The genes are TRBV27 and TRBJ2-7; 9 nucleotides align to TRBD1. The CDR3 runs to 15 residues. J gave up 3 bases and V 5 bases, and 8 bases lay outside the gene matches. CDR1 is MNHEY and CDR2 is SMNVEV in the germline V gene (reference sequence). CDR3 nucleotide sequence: TGTGCCAGCAGTCCCGCCGGGACAGGGATCTACGAGCAGTACGTC. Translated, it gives CASSPAGTGIYEQYV.

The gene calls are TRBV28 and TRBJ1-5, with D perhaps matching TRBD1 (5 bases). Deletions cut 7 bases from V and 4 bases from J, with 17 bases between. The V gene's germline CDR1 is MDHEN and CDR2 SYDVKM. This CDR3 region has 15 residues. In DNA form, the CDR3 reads TGTGCCAGCACCTCAAGCCAGGGAGGGAATCAGCCCCAGCATTTT. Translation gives CASTSSQGGNQPQHF.

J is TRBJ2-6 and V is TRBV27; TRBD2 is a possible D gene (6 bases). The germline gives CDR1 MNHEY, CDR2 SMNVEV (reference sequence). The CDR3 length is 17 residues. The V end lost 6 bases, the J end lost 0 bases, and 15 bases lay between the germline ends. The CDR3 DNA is TGTGCCAGCAGCCTAACAGGACTATCCTCTGGGGCCAACGTCCTGACTTTC. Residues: CASSLTGLSSGANVLTF. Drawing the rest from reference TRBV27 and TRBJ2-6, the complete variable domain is EAQVTQNPRYLITVTGKKLTVTCSQNMNHEYMSWYRQDPGLGLRQIYYSMNVEVTDKGDVPEGYKVSRKEKRNFPLILESPSPNQTSLYFCASSLTGLSSGANVLTFGAGSRLTVL.

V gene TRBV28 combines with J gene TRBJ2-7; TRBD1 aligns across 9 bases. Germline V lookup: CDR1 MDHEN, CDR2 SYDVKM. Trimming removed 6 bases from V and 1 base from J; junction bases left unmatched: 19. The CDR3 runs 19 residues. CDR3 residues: CASSTGMGQGLIGSYEQYF. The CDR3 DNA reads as TGTGCCAGCAGCACCGGCATGGGACAGGGACTAATAGGATCCTACGAGCAGTACTTC.

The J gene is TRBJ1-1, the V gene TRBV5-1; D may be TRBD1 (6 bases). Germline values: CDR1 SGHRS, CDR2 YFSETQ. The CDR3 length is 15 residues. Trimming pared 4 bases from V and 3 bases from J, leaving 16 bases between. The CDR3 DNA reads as TGCGCCAGCAGCCCCAATTGGGGGCCGGACACTGAAGCTTTCTTT. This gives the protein CASSPNWGPDTEAFF.

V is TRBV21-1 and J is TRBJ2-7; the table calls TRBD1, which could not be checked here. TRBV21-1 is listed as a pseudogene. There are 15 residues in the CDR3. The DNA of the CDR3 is TGTGCCAGCAGCAAAAGGTTGGGACAGTCCTACGAGCAGTACTTC. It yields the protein CASSKRLGQSYEQYF.

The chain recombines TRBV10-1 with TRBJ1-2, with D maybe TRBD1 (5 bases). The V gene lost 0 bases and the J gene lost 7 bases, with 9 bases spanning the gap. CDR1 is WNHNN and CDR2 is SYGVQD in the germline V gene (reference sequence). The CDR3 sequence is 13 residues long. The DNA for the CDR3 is TGCGCCAGCAGTGAGTCAGGGGATTTTGGCTACACCTTC. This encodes CASSESGDFGYTF.

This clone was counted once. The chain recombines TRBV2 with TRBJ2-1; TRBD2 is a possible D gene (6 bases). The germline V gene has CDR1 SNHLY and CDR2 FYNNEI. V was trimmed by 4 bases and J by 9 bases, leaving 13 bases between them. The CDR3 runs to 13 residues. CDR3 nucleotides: TGTGCCAGCAGTGGGGGGGTTGTGGGTGAGCAGTTCTTC. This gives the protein CASSGGVVGEQFF.

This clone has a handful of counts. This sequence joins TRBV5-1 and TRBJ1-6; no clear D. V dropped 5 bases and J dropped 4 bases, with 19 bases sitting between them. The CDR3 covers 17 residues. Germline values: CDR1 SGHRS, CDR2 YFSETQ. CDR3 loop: CASSFRGEEIYNSPLHF. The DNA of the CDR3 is TGCGCCAGCAGTTTCAGAGGTGAGGAGATATATAATTCACCCCTCCACTTT. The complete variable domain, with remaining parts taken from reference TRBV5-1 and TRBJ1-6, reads KAGVTQTPRYLIKTRGQQVTLSCSPISGHRSVSWYQQTPGQGLQFLFEYFSETQRNKGNFPGRFSGRQFSNSRSEMNVSTLELGDSALYLCASSFRGEEIYNSPLHFGNGTRLTVT.

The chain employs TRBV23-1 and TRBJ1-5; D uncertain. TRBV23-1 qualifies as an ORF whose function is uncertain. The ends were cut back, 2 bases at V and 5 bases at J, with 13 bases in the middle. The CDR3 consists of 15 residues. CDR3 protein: CASSQRSSMYQPQHF. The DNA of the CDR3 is TGCGCCAGCAGTCAACGATCCAGTATGTATCAGCCCCAGCATTTT.

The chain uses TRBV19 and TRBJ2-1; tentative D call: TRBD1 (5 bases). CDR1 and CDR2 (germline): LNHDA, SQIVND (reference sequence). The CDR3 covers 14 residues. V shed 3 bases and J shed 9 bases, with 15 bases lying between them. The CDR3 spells CASSIDRKDSEQFF. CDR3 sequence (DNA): TGTGCCAGTAGTATCGATCGGAAAGACAGTGAGCAGTTCTTC.

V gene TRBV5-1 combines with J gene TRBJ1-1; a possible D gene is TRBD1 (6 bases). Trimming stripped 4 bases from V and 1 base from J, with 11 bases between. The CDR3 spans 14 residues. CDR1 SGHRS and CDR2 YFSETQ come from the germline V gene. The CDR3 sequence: CASSNLQGNTEAFF. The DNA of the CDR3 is TGCGCCAGCAGCAACCTACAGGGGAACACTGAAGCTTTCTTT.

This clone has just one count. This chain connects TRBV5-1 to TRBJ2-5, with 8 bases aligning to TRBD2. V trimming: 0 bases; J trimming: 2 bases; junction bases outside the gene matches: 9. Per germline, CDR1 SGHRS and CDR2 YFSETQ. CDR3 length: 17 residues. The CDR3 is CASSLGGGAGVQETQYF. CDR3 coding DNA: TGCGCCAGCAGCTTGGGCGGGGGAGCGGGAGTTCAAGAGACCCAGTACTTC.

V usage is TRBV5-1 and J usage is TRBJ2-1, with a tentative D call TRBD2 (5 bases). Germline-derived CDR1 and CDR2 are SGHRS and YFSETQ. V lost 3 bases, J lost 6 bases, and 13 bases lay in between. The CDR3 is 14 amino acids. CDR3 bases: TGCGCCAGCAGCTCCGGCACGCGGGTCAATGAGCAGTTCTTC. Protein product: CASSSGTRVNEQFF.

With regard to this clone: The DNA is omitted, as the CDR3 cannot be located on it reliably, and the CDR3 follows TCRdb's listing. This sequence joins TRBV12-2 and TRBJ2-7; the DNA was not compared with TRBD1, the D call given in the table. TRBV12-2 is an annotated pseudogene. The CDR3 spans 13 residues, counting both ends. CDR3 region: CASRLVGRGTQYV.